This T cell receptor beta chain is from a study of blood T cell repertoires in COVID-19. Study-wide background: Collection of acute and convalescent COVID-19 samples took place in the United States, Italy and Spain. From T cells, B-cell-depleted T cells, or PBMCs came the material, which was cDNA or gDNA.

Trimming removed 10 bases from V and 0 bases from J, with 13 bases in between. Per germline, CDR1 SNHLY and CDR2 FYNNEI. The CDR3 totals 14 residues. Per the original data handling: The assay estimated nucleated cells by amplifying reference gene primers. Using immunoSEQ multiplex PCR, the repertoire was profiled, and TCRdb retains in-frame clones only, with some absent. V, J and clone size are those of that table, while D and trimming were read from the DNA. Of 200,000 to 250,000 clones in the sample, 60% to 85% are singletons; the top ten hold 5.5% to 8.5%. The clonotype originates from a woman in her 70s with acute or convalescent COVID-19. The sequencing input was peripheral blood. This rearrangement joins TRBV2 to TRBJ2-1; TRBD2 might be the D (6 bases). The chain's CDR3 is CATRDSSSYNEQFF. The CDR3 nucleotides are TGTGCCACCCGGGACTCGAGCTCCTACAATGAGCAGTTCTTC.